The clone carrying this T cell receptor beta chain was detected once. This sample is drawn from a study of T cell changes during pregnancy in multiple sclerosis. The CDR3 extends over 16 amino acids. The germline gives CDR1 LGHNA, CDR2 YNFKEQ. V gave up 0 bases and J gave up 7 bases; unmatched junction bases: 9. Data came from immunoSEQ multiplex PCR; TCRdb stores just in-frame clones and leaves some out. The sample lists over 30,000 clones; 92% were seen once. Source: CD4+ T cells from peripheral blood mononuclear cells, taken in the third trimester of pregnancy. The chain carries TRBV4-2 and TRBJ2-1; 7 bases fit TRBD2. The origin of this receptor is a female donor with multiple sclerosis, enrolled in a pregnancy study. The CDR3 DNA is TGTGCCAGCAGCCAAGATCCTGGACTAGATCTGAATGAGCAGTTCTTC. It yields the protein CASSQDPGLDLNEQFF.